This T cell receptor beta chain was sequenced during a study of Tregs in tolerant kidney transplant recipients. At the level of the study: Recipients received nonmyeloablative bone marrow transplants from related graft donors, with transient mixed chimerism. Notes on the study in general: Few patients were studied, so findings need validation in larger groups. For some patients, primers changed over time, blocking nucleotide-level comparison. Activated donor B cell expansion appeared to reveal the most relevant donor-specific TCRbeta repertoire.

As to this clone: Its cognate antigen is unknown.

Trimming took 0 bases from V and 4 from J; bases not matched to a gene: 5. Germline V gene lookup returns CDR1 LGHNA and CDR2 YSLEER. This CDR3 region has 16 residues. This table comes from immunoSEQ multiplex PCR, and its TCRdb copy is limited to in-frame clones, with some not included. The sample lists some 66,000 clones, roughly 90% occurring once. The TCR sequence derives from a human donor who received a combined kidney and bone marrow transplant. The chain carries TRBV4-3 and TRBJ2-7; 11 bases are a match to TRBD2. The sequencing here drew on CD8+ T cells from blood, taken before the transplant. The CDR3 region has the DNA TGCGCCAGCAGCCAAGAGGCGGGACTAGCGGTTTACGAGCAGTACTTC. Protein: CASSQEAGLAVYEQYF.